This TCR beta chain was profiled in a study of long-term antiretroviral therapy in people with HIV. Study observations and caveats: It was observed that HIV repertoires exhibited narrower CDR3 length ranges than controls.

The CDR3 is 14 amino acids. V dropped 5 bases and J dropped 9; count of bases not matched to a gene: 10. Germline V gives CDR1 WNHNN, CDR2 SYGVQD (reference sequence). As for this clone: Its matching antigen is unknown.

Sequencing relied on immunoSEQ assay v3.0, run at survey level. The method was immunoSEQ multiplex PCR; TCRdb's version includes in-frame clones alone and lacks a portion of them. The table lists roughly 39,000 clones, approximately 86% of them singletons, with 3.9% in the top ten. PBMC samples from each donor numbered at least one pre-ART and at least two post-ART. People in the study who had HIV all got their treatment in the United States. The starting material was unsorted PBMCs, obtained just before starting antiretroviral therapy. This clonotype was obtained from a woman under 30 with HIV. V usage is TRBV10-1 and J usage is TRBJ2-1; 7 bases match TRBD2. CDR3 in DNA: TGCGCCAGCAGTATAAGCGGAGGGAGGGGTGAGCAGTTCTTC. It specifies CASSISGGRGEQFF.